This passage covers 20 T cell receptor beta chains from one sample sequenced in a study of shared clonotypes between healthy human individuals. Naive CD8 cells, CD45RO-negative and positively selected for CCR7, excluded terminally differentiated effector memory CD45RA+ cells. Measured with immunoSEQ multiplex PCR; TCRdb has only the in-frame clones, and not every one. The sample lists millions of clones, about 95% occurring once. Sequences were obtained from naive CD8+ T cells sorted from blood. The receptor set was obtained from a man between 18 and 29 years old in good health.

This clone appeared a few times. The CDR3, as DNA: TGTGCCATTCTGGGCCCCGACTATGGCTACACCTTC. Translation gives CAILGPDYGYTF. The chain couples TRBV7-9 to TRBJ1-2; D not resolved. V was clipped by 10 bases and J by 3 bases, with 12 bases between them. The CDR3 runs 12 residues. Germline V CDR1 and CDR2: SEHNR, FQNEAQ (reference sequence).

J is TRBJ2-7 and V is TRBV11-3; the match to TRBD1 covers 7 bases. Losses at the gene ends were 2 bases for V and 4 bases for J; bases not matched to a gene: 8. CDR3 length: 15 amino acids. CDR1 is SGHNT, CDR2 YENEEA, per germline. The CDR3 protein is CASSLRAGGLYEQYF. The CDR3 DNA follows: TGTGCCAGCAGCTTACGGGCAGGGGGATTGTACGAGCAGTACTTC.

This chain joins TRBV7-9 and TRBJ1-4; D gene unclear. V lost 1 base to trimming and J lost 5 bases, with 8 bases between them. Germline V CDR1 and CDR2: SEHNR, FQNEAQ (reference sequence). This CDR3 is 14 amino acids long. DNA for the CDR3: TGTGCCAGCAGCTTAGAACAGCCAAATGAAAAACTGTTTTTT. Translating gives CASSLEQPNEKLFF. Using reference TRBV7-9 and TRBJ1-4 for the parts outside the CDR3, the full variable domain is DTGVSQNPRHKITKRGQNVTFRCDPISEHNRLYWYRQTLGQGPEFLTYFQNEAQLEKSRLLSDRFSAERPKGSFSTLEIQRTEQGDSAMYLCASSLEQPNEKLFFGSGTQLSVL.

The chain uses TRBV6-6 and TRBJ1-2; D uncertain. Trimming removed 5 bases from V and 1 base from J, with 17 bases in between. CDR1 and CDR2 from the germline V gene are MNHNY and SVGAGI (reference sequence). This CDR3 contains 16 residues. The CDR3 loop reads CASSTVLVGFNYGYTF. The CDR3 DNA sequence: TGTGCCAGCAGTACGGTTCTGGTAGGGTTTAACTATGGCTACACCTTC.

Concerning this clone itself: The same CDR3 arises from other DNA sequences in this sample as well. This chain joins TRBV10-2 and TRBJ2-7; tentative D call: TRBD2 (5 bases). The V and J ends lost 2 bases and 4 bases respectively, with 6 bases between them. The CDR3 has 12 residues. The V gene's germline CDR1 is WSHSY and CDR2 SAAADI. CDR3 sequence reads: CASSEGGYEQYF. The CDR3, as DNA: TGCGCCAGCAGTGAGGGCGGGTACGAGCAGTACTTC.

For this clone: Other nucleotide sequences in the sample specify the same CDR3. The chain joins TRBV27 to TRBJ2-7, with D tentatively TRBD1 or TRBD2 (5 bases each). The CDR3 consists of 14 residues. Germline CDR1 is MNHEY and CDR2 is SMNVEV (reference sequence). V lost 3 bases to trimming and J lost 4 bases, with 13 bases between them. The CDR3 DNA follows: TGTGCCAGCAGTTTGAGGGGAAGTACGTACGAGCAGTACTTC. Protein sequence: CASSLRGSTYEQYF.

This rearrangement joins TRBV7-9 to TRBJ2-7; TRBD1 or TRBD2 may be the D gene (5 bases each). The CDR3 is made up of 14 amino acids. Trimming left V 8 bases short and J 0 bases short, with 14 bases between. Germline assignment: CDR1 SEHNR and CDR2 FQNEAQ (reference sequence). This CDR3 is CASRGSVSSYEQYF. Written as DNA, the CDR3 is TGTGCCAGCCGGGGCAGCGTCAGCTCCTACGAGCAGTACTTC.

The chain recombines TRBV9 with TRBJ2-1; 7 bases line up with TRBD2. Germline CDR1 reads SGDLS; CDR2 reads YYNGEE. The CDR3 has 15 residues. J lost 4 bases, V lost 7 bases, and 11 bases had no gene match. DNA for the CDR3: TGTGCCAGCTCTGAGGGAGGGAACCTATACAATGAGCAGTTCTTC. This sequence encodes CASSEGGNLYNEQFF.

The count of this clone is one. V and J are TRBV5-1 and TRBJ2-1; 7 nucleotides line up with TRBD1. CDR1 and CDR2 (germline): SGHRS, YFSETQ. J lost 5 bases, V lost 0 bases, and 5 bases had no gene match. The length of the CDR3 is 15 residues. CDR3 nucleotide sequence: TGCGCCAGCAGCTTGGAGACAGGGTGGGACAATGAGCAGTTCTTC. Residues: CASSLETGWDNEQFF.

The chain has TRBV2 and TRBJ2-1, with D possibly matching TRBD2 (6 bases). V lost 4 bases and J 9 bases, leaving 16 bases between the germline ends. The CDR3 contains 14 residues. CDR1 SNHLY and CDR2 FYNNEI come from the germline V gene. This CDR3 reads CASSGPGEIGEQFF. The CDR3 coding sequence is TGTGCCAGCAGTGGTCCGGGGGAGATCGGTGAGCAGTTCTTC.

The V and J genes are TRBV7-9 and TRBJ2-3; no reliable D call. The CDR3 covers 16 residues. The germline V and J ends were trimmed by 5 bases and 1 base, with 16 bases remaining between them. Germline values: CDR1 SEHNR, CDR2 FQNEAQ (reference sequence). CDR3 in DNA: TGTGCCAGCAGCCCACACGACACAGTCGGCACAGATACGCAGTATTTT. This gives the protein CASSPHDTVGTDTQYF.

The chain recombines TRBV4-1 with TRBJ2-2, with D perhaps matching TRBD1 (6 bases). V dropped 1 base and J dropped 5 bases, with 17 bases sitting between them. The germline V gene encodes CDR1 MGHRA and CDR2 YSYEKL. The CDR3 is 17 residues long. The CDR3 region has the DNA TGCGCCAGCAGCCAAGTTGGGGGCCCGGTGGGAACCGGGGAGCTGTTTTTT. Its translation is CASSQVGGPVGTGELFF.

The V and J genes are TRBV19 and TRBJ2-1; D not certain. Looked up from germline, CDR1 is LNHDA and CDR2 is SQIVND (reference sequence). V was shortened by 5 bases and J by 5 bases, with 10 bases between the two germline ends. The CDR3 consists of 13 residues. The CDR3 DNA reads as TGTGCCAGTAGTCAAGGCTTGAACAATGAGCAGTTCTTC. Its translation is CASSQGLNNEQFF. Full variable domain (outside the CDR3, taken from reference TRBV19 and TRBJ2-1): DGGITQSPKYLFRKEGQNVTLSCEQNLNHDAMYWYRQDPGQGLRLIYYSQIVNDFQKGDIAEGYSVSREKKESFPLTVTSAQKNPTAFYLCASSQGLNNEQFFGPGTRLTVL.

The chain has TRBV10-2 and TRBJ2-3; TRBD2 matches at 15 bases. From germline, CDR1 is WSHSY and CDR2 SAAADI. J was trimmed by 4 bases and V by 3 bases; bases with no gene match: 8. This CDR3 spans 18 amino acids. CDR3 sequence: CASSDLRTSGRVADTQYF. The CDR3 bases are TGCGCCAGCAGTGACCTTAGGACTAGCGGGAGGGTGGCAGATACGCAGTATTTT.

This sequence joins TRBV28 and TRBJ2-7, with D possibly being TRBD2 (7 bases). V lost 1 base, J lost 2 bases, and 15 bases lay in between. This CDR3 region has 16 residues. In germline, CDR1 is MDHEN, CDR2 SYDVKM. CDR3 in DNA: TGTGCCAGCAGTTTATTCGGCGGGGGCCCCGCCTACGAGCAGTACTTC. It is translated as CASSLFGGGPAYEQYF.

V and J are TRBV2 and TRBJ2-7, with TRBD2 identical over 8 bases. CDR3 length: 17 residues. Trimming removed 1 base from V and 4 bases from J; junction bases left unmatched: 12. Per the germline V gene, CDR1 is SNHLY and CDR2 is FYNNEI. Written as DNA, the CDR3 is TGTGCCAGCAGTGAAGTGGGGCCGGGACTAGTAAGGTACGAGCAGTACTTC. As protein: CASSEVGPGLVRYEQYF.

Comments on this clone: Other DNA sequences in the sample encode the same CDR3. The V call is TRBV4-3, the J call TRBJ2-7; D might be TRBD1 or TRBD2, each matching 5 bases. This CDR3 comprises 14 residues. The germline gives CDR1 LGHNA, CDR2 YSLEER. Trimming removed 4 bases from V and 2 bases from J, with 12 bases in between. The CDR3: CASSPGTATYEQYF. DNA for the CDR3: TGCGCCAGCAGCCCGGGGACGGCCACCTACGAGCAGTACTTC.

V and J are TRBV2 and TRBJ2-5, with D possibly TRBD2 on 6 matching bases. Trimming cost V 5 bases and J 2 bases, with 12 bases left between them. CDR1 is SNHLY and CDR2 is FYNNEI in the germline V gene. The CDR3 contains 14 residues. CDR3 sequence: CASSPNGGQETQYF. In DNA form, the CDR3 reads TGTGCCAGCAGTCCGAACGGGGGACAAGAGACCCAGTACTTC.

This rearrangement joins TRBV6-5 to TRBJ1-3; 11 positions match TRBD1. The CDR3 has 14 residues. Germline CDR1 reads MNHEY; CDR2 reads SVGAGI. V shed 4 bases, J shed 8 bases, and the junction held 4 bases outside the gene matches. CDR3 protein: CASSSDRGLDTIYF. For the CDR3, the DNA is TGTGCCAGCAGTTCGGACAGGGGGCTAGACACCATATATTTT.

The sample holds one count of this clone. This chain uses TRBV30 with TRBJ2-7, with 13 positions matching TRBD2. This CDR3 comprises 19 residues. The trim removed 4 bases at V and 3 bases at J, leaving 18 bases unmatched. The germline CDR1 and CDR2 sequences are GTSNPN and SVGIG (reference sequence). This CDR3 reads CAWKLGTSGTFLWVYEQYF. The CDR3, as DNA: TGTGCCTGGAAGCTCGGGACTAGCGGGACCTTTCTGTGGGTCTACGAGCAGTACTTC.